The 21 T cell receptor beta chains listed next were all sequenced from one sample in a study of blood T cell repertoires in COVID-19 (dated by TCRdb to 2019 to 2021). Library creation used the immunoSEQ multiplex PCR assay. Imported from immuneACCESS, the table was reduced by TCRdb to in-frame sequences with V and J called. These copies leave out some clones; in studies compared against another copy, an unresolved V gene accounts for under half, and the cause of the remainder is not known. The sample contains 300,000 or so clones, more than 75% of them found a single time. The leading ten clones occupy over 0.8% of the sample. The sequenced sample consisted of PBMCs or T cells enriched from blood (not recorded which). The receptors come from a woman between 25 and 40 years old who had recovered from COVID-19.

The J gene is TRBJ2-5, the V gene TRBV7-2; 9 nucleotides agree with TRBD1. The V segment lost 1 base and the J segment 4 bases; nucleotides outside the gene matches: 1. The CDR3 contains 14 residues. Germline V gene data show CDR1 as SGHTA and CDR2 as FQGNSA. The DNA for the CDR3 is TGTGCCAGCAGCTTAGTACAGGGGGCAGAGACCCAGTACTTC. Amino acid sequence: CASSLVQGAETQYF.

V gene TRBV7-8 combines with J gene TRBJ1-3; D may be TRBD1 (5 bases). CDR1 is SGHVS, CDR2 FQNEAQ, per germline. With 0 bases removed from V and 0 bases from J, the gap between germline ends came to 12 bases. This CDR3 is built from 17 residues. CDR3: CASSLAAGILSGNTIYF. The CDR3 coding sequence is TGTGCCAGCAGCTTAGCCGCAGGGATCCTCTCTGGAAACACCATATATTTT.

The chain uses TRBV30 and TRBJ2-3; 10 bases match TRBD2. Unmatched junction bases numbered 7, after V lost 4 bases and J lost 6 bases. Germline-derived CDR1 and CDR2 are GTSNPN and SVGIG (reference sequence). The CDR3 runs to 14 residues. Here the CDR3 DNA reads TGTGCCTGGACCCACGGGACTAGCGCTGATACGCAGTATTTT. It encodes CAWTHGTSADTQYF. The complete variable domain, with remaining parts taken from reference TRBV30 and TRBJ2-3, reads SQTIHQWPATLVQPVGSPLSLECTVEGTSNPNLYWYRQAAGRGLQLLFYSVGIGQISSEVPQNLSASRPQDRQFILSSKKLLLSDSGFYLCAWTHGTSADTQYFGPGTRLTVL.

This chain connects TRBV18 to TRBJ1-2; maybe TRBD1 (5 bases). This CDR3 has 13 amino acids. The germline CDR1 and CDR2 sequences are KGHSH and LQKENI. V was pared by 2 bases and J by 6 bases, with 10 bases between. In DNA, the CDR3 is TGTGCCAGCTCACCAGGAGGGGTGGATGGCTACACCTTC. Amino acids: CASSPGGVDGYTF.

This sequence joins TRBV5-5 and TRBJ2-2; 8 nucleotides line up with TRBD1. Germline CDR1 is SGHKS and CDR2 is YYEKEE (reference sequence). J gave up 3 bases and V 6 bases, and 7 bases lay outside the gene matches. This CDR3 contains 15 residues. The CDR3 reads CASKVGQGHTGELFF. In DNA form, the CDR3 reads TGTGCCAGCAAAGTTGGACAGGGACACACCGGGGAGCTGTTTTTT.

The V gene is TRBV28, the J gene TRBJ2-1, with TRBD1 matching over 11 bases. This CDR3 is 15 amino acids long. V lost 6 bases, J lost 4 bases, and 5 bases stayed unmatched. The germline V gene has CDR1 MDHEN and CDR2 SYDVKM. CDR3 sequence reads: CASSRDRGFYNEQFF. The CDR3 DNA sequence: TGTGCCAGCAGCCGGGACAGGGGGTTTTACAATGAGCAGTTCTTC.

This chain uses TRBV18 with TRBJ1-1, with TRBD1 matching over 8 bases. Germline assignment: CDR1 KGHSH and CDR2 LQKENI. CDR3 length equals 17 residues. Trimming cost V 3 bases and J 0 bases; bases outside gene matches: 9. The CDR3 loop is CASSPGQGRAMNTEAFF. The CDR3 DNA reads as TGTGCCAGCTCACCCGGACAGGGTAGGGCCATGAACACTGAAGCTTTCTTT. Full variable domain (rest looked up from reference TRBV18 and TRBJ1-1): NAGVMQNPRHLVRRRGQEARLRCSPMKGHSHVYWYRQLPEEGLKFMVYLQKENIIDESGMPKERFSAEFPKEGPSILRIQQVVRGDSAAYFCASSPGQGRAMNTEAFFGQGTRLTVV.

The CDR3 is CASTLGGGLGETQYF. CDR3 DNA: TGTGCCAGCACCCTAGGCGGCGGCCTTGGGGAGACCCAGTACTTC. The chain is built from TRBV7-2 and TRBJ2-5; D is unresolved. V lost 7 bases and J lost 5, with 20 bases in between. The germline V gene has CDR1 SGHTA and CDR2 FQGNSA. This CDR3 is 15 amino acids long.

CDR3: CASSLDRVSYNEQFF. DNA for the CDR3: TGTGCCAGCAGCTTGGACAGGGTCTCCTACAATGAGCAGTTCTTC. The chain has TRBV5-5 and TRBJ2-1, with D tentatively TRBD1 (6 bases). There are 15 residues in the CDR3. V lost 0 bases to trimming and J lost 0 bases, with 7 bases between them. CDR1 and CDR2 from the germline V gene are SGHKS and YYEKEE (reference sequence).

The chain links TRBV12-5 to TRBJ2-1, with a possible D match to TRBD2 (5 bases). Per the germline V gene, CDR1 is LGHNT and CDR2 is FRNRAP. Trimming removed 0 bases at V and 8 bases at J, with 20 bases between. The CDR3 loop spans 17 amino acids. The CDR3 DNA sequence: TGTGCTAGTGGTTTGGTACTAAGGCTAGCCGGGTCCCATGAGCAGTTCTTC. Amino acids: CASGLVLRLAGSHEQFF. Drawing the rest from reference TRBV12-5 and TRBJ2-1, the complete variable domain is DARVTQTPRHKVTEMGQEVTMRCQPILGHNTVFWYRQTMMQGLELLAYFRNRAPLDDSGMPKDRFSAEMPDATLATLKIQPSEPRDSAVYFCASGLVLRLAGSHEQFFGPGTRLTVL.

V is TRBV3-1 (or the pseudogene TRBV3-2) and J is TRBJ1-1; the D gene is possibly TRBD1 (6 bases). From germline, CDR1 is LGHDT and CDR2 YNNKEL (reference sequence). The CDR3 is made up of 15 amino acids. Trimming stripped 0 bases from V and 1 base from J, with 9 bases between. DNA for the CDR3: TGTGCCAGCAGCCAAGATCGGGACAAGAACACTGAAGCTTTCTTT. Translation: CASSQDRDKNTEAFF.

V usage is TRBV6-5 and J usage is TRBJ2-7; TRBD1 matches 9 bases. The CDR3 is made up of 14 amino acids. Trimming at V came to 8 bases and at J to 1 base, leaving 6 bases not matched to a gene. CDR1 and CDR2 from the germline V gene are MNHEY and SVGAGI. CDR3 bases: TGTGCCAGCGGACAGGGGTTTGGGTCCTACGAGCAGTACTTC. The encoded protein is CASGQGFGSYEQYF.

This chain connects TRBV6-5 to TRBJ1-6, with D unresolved. CDR1 is MNHEY, CDR2 SVGAGI, per germline. V was cut by 5 bases and J by 8 bases, with 16 bases left in between. The CDR3 extends over 15 amino acids. The CDR3 sequence: CASSRESKLHSPLHF. CDR3 nucleotides: TGTGCCAGCAGTCGCGAAAGTAAACTCCATTCACCCCTCCACTTT.

The chain combines TRBV7-2 with TRBJ2-7, with 13 positions matching TRBD2. The CDR3 extends over 15 amino acids. The germline gives CDR1 SGHTA, CDR2 FQGNSA. J gave up 5 bases and V 5 bases, and 6 bases lay outside the gene matches. DNA for the CDR3: TGTGCCAGCAGCGTACTAGCGGGGGGGCCAAACGAGCAGTACTTC. Amino acids: CASSVLAGGPNEQYF.

The rearrangement joins TRBV5-1 to TRBJ1-4; D remains ambiguous. The CDR3 sequence is 18 residues long. Germline CDR1 SGHRS, CDR2 YFSETQ. V shed 1 base and J shed 0 bases, with 16 bases lying between them. The chain's CDR3 is CASSLRWRAAATNEKLFF. CDR3 coding DNA: TGCGCCAGCAGCTTGCGGTGGCGGGCGGCTGCAACTAATGAAAAACTGTTTTTT.

The rearrangement uses TRBV5-1 and TRBJ2-3, with TRBD1 identical over 7 bases. The V gene end was trimmed by 0 bases and the J gene end by 6 bases; junction bases not matched to a gene: 16. Germline V gives CDR1 SGHRS, CDR2 YFSETQ. CDR3 length: 18 amino acids. This CDR3 is CASSLARQGPSGSDTQYF. CDR3 coding DNA: TGCGCCAGCAGCTTGGCCCGACAGGGCCCCAGTGGATCGGATACGCAGTATTTT.

The V gene is TRBV19, the J gene TRBJ1-4, with 10 bases that match TRBD1. The CDR3 has 14 residues. Germline V gives CDR1 LNHDA, CDR2 SQIVND (reference sequence). J was trimmed by 7 bases and V by 5 bases; bases with no gene match: 4. DNA of the CDR3: TGTGCCAGTAGTCGACAGGGGGCTGTTGAAAAACTGTTTTTT. Its translation is CASSRQGAVEKLFF.

V and J are TRBV10-1 and TRBJ2-7; TRBD2 aligns across 7 bases. This CDR3 has 15 residues. From germline, CDR1 is WNHNN and CDR2 SYGVQD (reference sequence). V lost 2 bases and J lost 0; bases outside the gene matches: 4. CDR3 bases: TGCGCCAGCAGTGAGGGGGGGGTCGTCTCCTACGAGCAGTACTTC. Residues: CASSEGGVVSYEQYF.

The chain recombines TRBV25-1 with TRBJ1-5; D is unresolved. Germline CDR1 MGHDK, CDR2 SYGVNS. V was cut by 6 bases and J by 0 bases, with 9 bases left in between. CDR3 length: 14 amino acids. CDR3 residues: CASSEVYSNQPQHF. CDR3 in DNA: TGTGCCAGCAGCGAAGTCTATAGCAATCAGCCCCAGCATTTT.

This sequence joins TRBV30 and TRBJ2-7, with 9 bases that match TRBD2. This CDR3 has 14 amino acids. Germline-derived CDR1 and CDR2 are GTSNPN and SVGIG (reference sequence). V was pared by 3 bases and J by 4 bases, with 7 bases of the junction left unmatched. CDR3 coding DNA: TGTGCCTGGAGCCCCGGGACTAGCAGGTACGAGCAGTACTTC. Translation gives CAWSPGTSRYEQYF.

This clone appeared once. This chain connects TRBV3-1 (or the pseudogene TRBV3-2) to TRBJ2-5; 9 nucleotides align to TRBD1. The CDR3 is 16 residues long. CDR1 LGHDT and CDR2 YNNKEL come from the germline V gene (reference sequence). Trimming took 3 bases from V and 5 from J; bases not matched to a gene: 10. DNA of the CDR3: TGTGCCAGCAGCCAGATGGCCGGGACAGGGATGGAGACCCAGTACTTC. It specifies CASSQMAGTGMETQYF.